Presented here are 2 T cell receptor beta chains from one specimen sequenced in a study of T cell responses to AZD1222 COVID-19 vaccine. The table came from immunoSEQ multiplex PCR; TCRdb's copy has only in-frame clones and leaves some out. The data hold about 140,000 clones, with roughly 93% observed a single time. The material was peripheral blood, obtained 28 days after the second AZD1222 dose. Source of these receptors: an adult who received the AZD1222 COVID-19 vaccine.

V and J are TRBV5-1 and TRBJ1-2; 7 nucleotides align to TRBD1. J lost 3 bases, V lost 3 bases, and 11 bases had no gene match. CDR1 and CDR2 (germline): SGHRS, YFSETQ. The CDR3 has 16 residues. CDR3 bases: TGCGCCAGCAGCTCCCTGACAGGGAACCCAGACTATGGCTACACCTTC. Protein product: CASSSLTGNPDYGYTF.

This chain connects TRBV4-2 to TRBJ2-3, with 7 bases matching TRBD1. The CDR3 sequence is 16 residues long. The J segment lost 4 bases and the V segment lost 1 base, leaving 8 bases of the junction unmatched. CDR1 is LGHNA, CDR2 YNFKEQ, per germline. The chain's CDR3 is CASSQAGQAVADTQYF. The DNA for the CDR3 is TGTGCCAGCAGCCAAGCCGGACAGGCAGTCGCAGATACGCAGTATTTT.